This T cell receptor (beta chain) was identified during a study of vaccination and CD4 T cells after COVID-19. Study background: Convalescent participants consisted of six males and four females, two being Hispanic.

This CDR3 region has 15 residues. Germline CDR1 and CDR2: ENHRY and SYGVKD. V lost 2 bases, J lost 3 bases, and 7 bases stayed unmatched. The Oncomine TCR Beta short-read assay sequenced DNA from cultured CD4+ T cells. After culture, CD4+ T cells served as the source for genomic DNA extraction. TCRdb reprocessed the PCR reads with MiXCR, giving one entry per CDR3 protein. Among over 15,000 distinct CDR3 sequences, approximately 53% were seen once, and the ten largest hold around 15%. Treatment described: approximately nine-day PBMC culture with coronavirus spike peptide pools or control peptides (ViraFEST assay). Once peptide pools had expanded antigen-specific T cells, ViraFEST sequenced TCRs. Peptide pools at 9.5 to 10 ug/ml stimulated under 2.5 million PBMCs per well with about 9.4 IU/ml IL-2. This clonotype was seen a handful of times. The antigen remains unidentified.

This sequence joins TRBV10-3 and TRBJ2-7, with TRBD1 matching 7 bases. The receptor was derived from a human donor who had recovered from COVID-19. The sample comprised CD4+ T cells from blood, cultured in vitro. The CDR3 sequence is CAISEDRDGDYEQYF. The CDR3 DNA is TGTGCCATCAGTGAGGACAGGGATGGGGACTACGAGCAGTACTTC.